This TCR beta chain was documented in a study of metastatic and nonmetastatic thyroid tumors (dated by TCRdb to 2018 to 2021). General notes on the study: The researchers compared repertoires between peripheral blood samples and tumor or nodule tissue samples from patients with malignant or benign thyroid disease.

None of the patients had been given any treatment before thyroid surgery. The study retrospectively analysed patient clinical samples collected from about 2012 to 2018 using T-cell receptor beta sequencing. Points the paper makes about the study in general: In both blood and tumor samples, malignant tumors were reported to have significantly higher TCR beta diversity than benign nodules.

This clone was detected only a few times. The target of this receptor is not known. There are no base qualities to consult, and no much larger clone falls within one base. Library prep was done by PCR. Reads for this sample came from an Illumina HiSeq 4000. High-throughput sequencing was used to profile the CDR3 region of the TCR beta-chain in every patient. The authors' pipeline ran thus. CDR3 differences across clinicopathological groups were used to build a classifier for discriminating distant-metastatic papillary thyroid cancer patients. To measure repertoire diversity the researchers used the Shannon index, while the Morisita-Horn index served to gauge how similar the tumor and blood repertoires were. In-frame beta chains were kept once TCRdb had trimmed the public reads at Q25 with fastp and called clones with MiXCR. TCRdb's processing, not the study's, gives the V and J calls here. A total of some 28,000 clones appear in this sample, 20% to 30% of them only once. About 2.5% of the sample goes to the ten largest clones.

V loses 5 bases of germline sequence and J loses 3 bases, and the interval between the two ends is 8 bases. The CDR3 holds 12 amino acids from the cysteine to the phenylalanine. Only the CDR3 region is kept as DNA, spanning 36 bases read in frame from base 1. In this chain, TRBV12-3 or TRBV12-4 is recombined with TRBJ2-7; possibly the D gene is TRBD2, per 5 matching bases. Sample: blood. The clonotype comes from a female donor with papillary thyroid cancer or a benign thyroid nodule (not recorded which). Some clones in this sample may be carry-over from other donors' samples. The CDR3: CASSRTGYEQYF. The nucleotide sequence reads as follows: TGTGCCAGCAGTCGGACTGGCTACGAGCAGTACTTC.